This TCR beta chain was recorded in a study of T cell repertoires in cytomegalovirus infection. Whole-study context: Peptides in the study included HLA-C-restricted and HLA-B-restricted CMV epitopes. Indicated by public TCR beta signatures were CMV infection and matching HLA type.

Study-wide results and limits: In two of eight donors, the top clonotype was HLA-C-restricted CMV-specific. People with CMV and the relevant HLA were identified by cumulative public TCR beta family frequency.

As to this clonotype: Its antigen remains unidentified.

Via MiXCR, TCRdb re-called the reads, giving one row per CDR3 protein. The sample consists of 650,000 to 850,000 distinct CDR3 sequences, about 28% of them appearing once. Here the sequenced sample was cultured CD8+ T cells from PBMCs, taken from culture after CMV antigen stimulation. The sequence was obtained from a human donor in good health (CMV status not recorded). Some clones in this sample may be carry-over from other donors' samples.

The CDR3 spells CATKSGGHTEAFF. CDR3 coding DNA: TGTGCCACCAAATCCGGAGGGCACACTGAAGCTTTCTTT. The rearrangement uses TRBV24-1 and TRBJ1-1; the D is unclear. Germline CDR1 KGHDR, CDR2 SFDVKD. The CDR3 totals 13 residues. The V end lost 8 bases, the J end lost 3 bases, and 12 bases lay between the germline ends.